Each of the 26 T cell receptor beta chains below was sequenced from the same sample in a study of blood T cell repertoires in COVID-19. This table comes from immunoSEQ multiplex PCR, and its TCRdb copy is limited to in-frame clones, with some not included. The repertoire holds about 260,000 clones, with roughly 86% as singletons. Sequencing was done on a sample of peripheral blood. The receptors were sampled from a man aged 35 to 55 with active or convalescent COVID-19.

The V call is TRBV19, the J call TRBJ1-1, with D possibly matching TRBD1 (5 bases). The length of the CDR3 is 13 residues. Germline loops: CDR1 LNHDA, CDR2 SQIVND (reference sequence). Trimming took off 1 base at V and 3 bases at J, with 6 bases between the two ends. The CDR3 here is CASSIGGDTEAFF. DNA for the CDR3: TGTGCCAGTAGTATAGGGGGGGACACTGAAGCTTTCTTT.

The chain employs TRBV5-6 and TRBJ2-1, with D possibly being TRBD2 (6 bases). V lost 4 bases, J lost 5 bases, and 10 bases lay in between. The CDR3 spans 13 residues. In germline, CDR1 is SGHDT, CDR2 YYEEEE. The CDR3 DNA reads TGTGCCAGCAGCAATGGACTAAACAATGAGCAGTTCTTC. This codes for CASSNGLNNEQFF.

This clone was observed a few times. V usage is TRBV9 and J usage is TRBJ1-2, with D possibly matching TRBD1 (5 bases). Trimming shortened V by 5 bases and J by 7 bases, and 9 bases separated the two germline ends. This CDR3 region has 11 residues. CDR1 is SGDLS and CDR2 is YYNGEE in the germline V gene. The CDR3 nucleotides are TGTGCCAGCAGGGCCGGGGGTGGCTACACCTTC. Translating gives CASRAGGGYTF.

This clone was recorded once. The chain employs TRBV11-2 and TRBJ1-6, with a weak D call TRBD1 (5 bases). Germline lookup yields CDR1 SGHAT and CDR2 FQNNGV. V was pared by 5 bases and J by 8 bases, with 16 bases between. The CDR3 is 15 residues long. CDR3 sequence (DNA): TGTGCCAGCAGCCGGGGGACTCTCATAGATTCACCCCTCCACTTT. Translation: CASSRGTLIDSPLHF.

There are many counts of this clone. The chain uses TRBV11-2 and TRBJ2-7; the D is unclear. This CDR3 has 13 residues. Per the germline V gene, CDR1 is SGHAT and CDR2 is FQNNGV. Trimming left V 3 bases short and J 5 bases short, with 11 bases between. This CDR3 reads CASSFSPSNEQYF. The CDR3 DNA reads as TGTGCCAGCAGCTTTAGCCCGTCGAACGAGCAGTACTTC.

This clone was counted between two and nine times. The chain couples TRBV9 to TRBJ1-6; no firm D call. The CDR3 runs to 16 residues. Germline V gives CDR1 SGDLS, CDR2 YYNGEE. The V end was cut by 0 bases, the J end by 6 bases, with 13 bases between. The CDR3 here is CASSVDSGTLNSPLHF. The CDR3 DNA follows: TGTGCCAGCAGCGTAGATAGCGGAACACTTAATTCACCCCTCCACTTT.

V is TRBV3-1 (or the pseudogene TRBV3-2) and J is TRBJ1-1, with D maybe TRBD1 (6 bases). V dropped 0 bases and J dropped 8 bases, with 16 bases sitting between them. Germline values: CDR1 LGHDT, CDR2 YNNKEL (reference sequence). The CDR3 loop spans 15 amino acids. In nucleotides, the CDR3 is TGTGCCAGCAGCCAAGATTTAGGGGGTGGCCTGGAAGCTTTCTTT. Its protein is CASSQDLGGGLEAFF.

The V call is TRBV13, the J call TRBJ2-7; the D gene is possibly TRBD2 (5 bases). V was trimmed by 1 base and J by 0 bases, leaving 10 bases between them. CDR3 length: 15 amino acids. The germline V gene encodes CDR1 PRHDT and CDR2 FYEKMQ (reference sequence). The CDR3: CASSLVSGNSYEQYF. As DNA, the CDR3 is TGTGCCAGCAGCTTAGTGAGCGGAAACTCCTACGAGCAGTACTTC. Full variable domain (rest looked up from reference TRBV13 and TRBJ2-7): AAGVIQSPRHLIKEKRETATLKCYPIPRHDTVYWYQQGPGQDPQFLISFYEKMQSDKGSIPDRFSAQQFSDYHSELNMSSLELGDSALYFCASSLVSGNSYEQYFGPGTRLTVT.

The J gene is TRBJ2-3, the V gene TRBV28; 7 nucleotides align to TRBD2. Per the germline V gene, CDR1 is MDHEN and CDR2 is SYDVKM. V was clipped by 7 bases and J by 5 bases; unmatched bases: 3. This CDR3 is 12 amino acids long. CDR3 DNA sequence: TGTGCCAGCAACGGGGGGATAGATACGCAGTATTTT. The encoded protein is CASNGGIDTQYF.

This CDR3 is CASSGGTSGIVYEQYF. The CDR3 region has the DNA TGTGCCAGCAGTGGGGGGACTAGCGGGATAGTCTACGAGCAGTACTTC. The chain recombines TRBV6-1 with TRBJ2-7, with 13 bases identical to TRBD2. J lost 3 bases, V lost 4 bases, and 6 bases had no gene match. This CDR3 has 16 amino acids. Germline CDR1 MNHNS, CDR2 SASEGT.

This clone appeared a single time. The V gene is TRBV6-6, the J gene TRBJ2-7, with D perhaps matching TRBD2 (6 bases). The CDR3 covers 14 residues. Trimming shortened V by 6 bases and J by 3 bases, and 15 bases separated the two germline ends. CDR1 is MNHNY and CDR2 is SVGAGI in the germline V gene (reference sequence). CDR3 DNA: TGTGCCAGCAGCCCGGGGCCGGGGGTCTACGAGCAGTACTTC. Its protein product is CASSPGPGVYEQYF.

This clone was detected once. The V and J genes are TRBV21-1 and TRBJ2-7; no check of the table's D call, TRBD1, against the DNA was made. TRBV21-1 counts as a pseudogene. The CDR3 is 14 amino acids. As DNA, the CDR3 is TGTGCCAGCAGCAAATGCCAGTTCGCCTACGAGCAGTACTTC. Protein sequence: CASSKCQFAYEQYF.

This clone came up a few times. The chain combines TRBV14 with TRBJ2-3, with TRBD2 matching 7 bases. This CDR3 is 15 amino acids long. The ends lost 1 base at V and 5 bases at J; junction bases unmatched: 6. Germline V gives CDR1 SGHDN, CDR2 FVKESK. CDR3 in amino acids: CASSQVGGIGDTQYF. The CDR3 coding sequence is TGTGCCAGCAGCCAAGTGGGAGGGATCGGAGATACGCAGTATTTT. The complete variable domain, with remaining parts taken from reference TRBV14 and TRBJ2-3, reads EAGVTQFPSHSVIEKGQTVTLRCDPISGHDNLYWYRRVMGKEIKFLLHFVKESKQDESGMPNNRFLAERTGGTYSTLKVQPAELEDSGVYFCASSQVGGIGDTQYFGPGTRLTVL.

V is TRBV6-1 and J is TRBJ2-7; 10 bases match TRBD1. Germline CDR1 reads MNHNS; CDR2 reads SASEGT. J lost 3 bases, V lost 4 bases, and 12 bases had no gene match. The CDR3 sequence is 17 residues long. The chain's CDR3 is CASSVISGTGDGYEQYF. The CDR3 coding sequence is TGTGCCAGCAGTGTCATTTCGGGGACAGGGGACGGCTACGAGCAGTACTTC.

This clone was counted a single time. V and J are TRBV2 and TRBJ1-4; D is unresolved. Germline V CDR1 and CDR2: SNHLY, FYNNEI. The germline V and J ends were trimmed by 7 bases and 3 bases, with 6 bases remaining between them. There are 12 residues in the CDR3. This CDR3 is CASISANEKLFF. The CDR3, as DNA: TGTGCCAGCATATCGGCTAATGAAAAACTGTTTTTT.

The chain employs TRBV7-6 and TRBJ2-5; no clear D gene. Germline loops: CDR1 SGHVS, CDR2 FNYEAQ. The CDR3 consists of 15 residues. The V and J ends lost 5 bases and 5 bases respectively, with 18 bases between them. This chain's CDR3 is CASSPPALGFETQYF. CDR3 nucleotides: TGTGCCAGCAGCCCCCCTGCCCTCGGGTTTGAGACCCAGTACTTC.

The chain links TRBV2 to TRBJ1-2, with D unresolved. Looked up from germline, CDR1 is SNHLY and CDR2 is FYNNEI. V was shortened by 4 bases and J by 4 bases, with 19 bases between the two germline ends. The CDR3 runs to 16 residues. CDR3 DNA: TGTGCCAGCAGTGTTACGGCGGAGGCACAGCCCTATGGCTACACCTTC. Its translation: CASSVTAEAQPYGYTF.

This chain connects TRBV14 to TRBJ1-5, with 7 bases identical to TRBD1. The CDR3 totals 20 residues. With 1 base clipped from V and 3 bases from J, the junction kept 18 bases outside the gene matches. Germline CDR1 and CDR2: SGHDN and FVKESK. In DNA, the CDR3 is TGTGCCAGCAGCCAAGTCTTTAAGGGACAGAGCCAACAAGACAATCAGCCCCAGCATTTT. Translating gives CASSQVFKGQSQQDNQPQHF.

This chain uses TRBV6-5 with TRBJ2-7, with 7 bases lining up with TRBD2. The CDR3 has 14 amino acids. J gave up 6 bases and V 5 bases, and 10 bases lay outside the gene matches. Germline CDR1 is MNHEY and CDR2 is SVGAGI. The CDR3 region is CASSPQLGGVEQYF. The CDR3 region has the DNA TGTGCCAGCAGTCCGCAGTTGGGGGGGGTCGAGCAGTACTTC.

The rearrangement uses TRBV5-4 and TRBJ1-4; 8 positions agree with TRBD1. The germline V gene has CDR1 SGHNT and CDR2 YYREEE (reference sequence). The CDR3 extends over 15 amino acids. V lost 5 bases to trimming and J lost 2 bases; unmatched junction nucleotides: 5. Written as DNA, the CDR3 is TGTGCCAGCAGTTTGAGGACAGGGACTAATGAAAAACTGTTTTTT. This gives the protein CASSLRTGTNEKLFF.

This clone was detected only a few times. The V and J genes are TRBV7-2 and TRBJ1-2; 9 bases map to TRBD1. There are 15 residues in the CDR3. Germline V CDR1 and CDR2: SGHTA, FQGNSA. J was trimmed by 6 bases and V by 5 bases; bases with no gene match: 10. The CDR3 nucleotides read TGTGCCAGCAGCCCCTCCCCTGGGACAGGGAATGGCTACACCTTC. It is translated as CASSPSPGTGNGYTF.

The chain employs TRBV19 and TRBJ1-2; the match to TRBD1 covers 9 bases. This CDR3 region has 15 residues. Losses at the gene ends were 0 bases for V and 6 bases for J; bases not matched to a gene: 5. The germline gives CDR1 LNHDA, CDR2 SQIVND (reference sequence). As DNA, the CDR3 is TGTGCCAGTAGTATAGATGGGACAGGGCTTGATGGCTACACCTTC. Translation: CASSIDGTGLDGYTF. Variable domain in full (rest from reference TRBV19 and TRBJ1-2): DGGITQSPKYLFRKEGQNVTLSCEQNLNHDAMYWYRQDPGQGLRLIYYSQIVNDFQKGDIAEGYSVSREKKESFPLTVTSAQKNPTAFYLCASSIDGTGLDGYTFGSGTRLTVV.

The genes are TRBV7-9 and TRBJ2-3; D might be TRBD1 (6 bases). This CDR3 comprises 16 residues. Trimming pared 6 bases from V and 1 base from J, leaving 17 bases between. Germline CDR1 and CDR2: SEHNR and FQNEAQ (reference sequence). The CDR3 sequence: CASSMPQGIGTDTQYF. CDR3 sequence (DNA): TGTGCCAGCAGTATGCCACAGGGTATCGGCACAGATACGCAGTATTTT.

Written as DNA, the CDR3 is TGTGCCAGCAGCTCCGCGGGGGGATACACAGATACGCAGTATTTT. Residues: CASSSAGGYTDTQYF. The chain uses TRBV7-6 and TRBJ2-3, with 8 bases fitting TRBD2. This CDR3 comprises 15 residues. Germline CDR1 and CDR2: SGHVS and FNYEAQ. Trimming cost V 4 bases and J 2 bases; bases outside gene matches: 5.

The chain has TRBV7-6 and TRBJ1-5, with 7 bases identical to TRBD1. Germline CDR1 SGHVS, CDR2 FNYEAQ. CDR3 length: 15 residues. The ends lost 5 bases at V and 0 bases at J; junction bases unmatched: 4. The CDR3 region is CASSEGQVSNQPQHF. The CDR3 nucleotides are TGTGCCAGCAGCGAAGGACAGGTTAGCAATCAGCCCCAGCATTTT.

V usage is TRBV2 and J usage is TRBJ1-5, with a weak D call TRBD1 (5 bases). V was trimmed by 5 bases and J by 4 bases, leaving 15 bases between them. The CDR3 totals 15 residues. Per germline, CDR1 SNHLY and CDR2 FYNNEI. CDR3 DNA sequence: TGTGCCAGCAGTATCGGGCCCGGGGGGAATCAGCCCCAGCATTTT. Translation: CASSIGPGGNQPQHF.